The present T cell receptor (beta chain) was sequenced within a study of spatial heterogeneity in lung cancer. Points from the study as a whole: Expanded alpha and beta TCR counts within tumors tracked tumor mutation counts.

The study tagged each TCR cDNA molecule with a unique molecular identifier. MiXCR, applied by TCRdb to the 5' RACE reads, yields one record per CDR3 protein. The sample holds about 10,000 distinct CDR3 sequences; around 6.3% are singletons and the top ten take roughly 9.1%. Germline V gene data show CDR1 as SGHRS and CDR2 as YFSETQ. The length of the CDR3 is 17 residues. V dropped 1 base and J dropped 1; count of bases not matched to a gene: 4. By sample fraction, this clonotype is medium-sized. Its specificity is not known. The library was prepared for alpha chains; this beta chain is a stray read, so its frequency means little. Time point reported: sample taken at primary tumor resection.

This TCR was recovered from a male donor with early-stage non-small cell lung cancer. Specimen: lung tumor tissue, collected at surgery. This chain uses TRBV5-1 with TRBJ2-1, with 11 bases that match TRBD2. In DNA, the CDR3 is TGCGCCAGCAGCTTGTTATTAGCGGGAGGGTCCTACAATGAGCAGTTCTTC. Translation gives CASSLLLAGGSYNEQFF. The whole variable domain, remainder taken from reference TRBV5-1 and TRBJ2-1, is KAGVTQTPRYLIKTRGQQVTLSCSPISGHRSVSWYQQTPGQGLQFLFEYFSETQRNKGNFPGRFSGRQFSNSRSEMNVSTLELGDSALYLCASSLLLAGGSYNEQFFGPGTRLTVL.